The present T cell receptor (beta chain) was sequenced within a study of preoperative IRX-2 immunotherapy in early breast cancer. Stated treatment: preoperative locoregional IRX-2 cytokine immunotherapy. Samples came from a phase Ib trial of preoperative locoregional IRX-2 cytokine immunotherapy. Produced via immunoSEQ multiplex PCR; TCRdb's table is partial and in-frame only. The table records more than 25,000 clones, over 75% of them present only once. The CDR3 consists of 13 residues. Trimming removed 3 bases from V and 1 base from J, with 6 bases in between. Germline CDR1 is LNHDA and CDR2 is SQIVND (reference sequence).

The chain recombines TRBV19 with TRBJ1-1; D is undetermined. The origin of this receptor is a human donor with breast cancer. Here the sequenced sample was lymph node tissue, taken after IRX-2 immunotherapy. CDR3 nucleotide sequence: TGTGCCAGTAGTATGTGGAAGAACACTGAAGCTTTCTTT. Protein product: CASSMWKNTEAFF.